This entry concerns a single T cell receptor (beta chain). Its antigen is currently not known. The sample holds no much larger clone one base away, and base qualities are not on file. Inclusive of the bounding cysteine and phenylalanine, the CDR3 is 16 residues long. Of the read, only the CDR3 DNA is kept; its 48 bases are in frame from base 1. The germline V gene (reference sequence) specifies LNHNV as CDR1 and YYDKDF as CDR2. Germline trimming amounts to 3 bases on V and 0 bases on J, with 4 as the count of junction bases outside the gene matches. The sample originates from a study of cytomegalovirus exposure and HLA in healthy donors (dated by TCRdb to about 2017). Looking at the study overall: An earlier analysis of approximately 600 of the donors reported approximately 290 Gb of sequence data and around 120 million unique TCR beta sequences from some 180 million T cells. An early release that covered about 640 HLA-typed donors contained about 300 gigabases of sequencing data and about 84 million unique TCR sequences. The genetic ancestry cluster associated with self-reported Caucasian donors included about 81% of the roughly 400 genotyped donors. The aim of the study was to test whether cataloging public T cell receptors could identify signatures of past pathogen exposure. Using immunosequencing, the study profiled T cell repertoires from about 610 subjects and related those repertoires to cytomegalovirus serostatus. Along with the approximately 600-subject first cohort, a separate validation cohort of 120 different subjects was used. The study combined high-throughput TCR immunosequencing, statistical association of individual TCRs with disease status, and machine learning to predict cytomegalovirus infection status. A later analysis re-analyzed previously published TCR beta repertoires from about 730 donors and added high-resolution HLA genotyping to study TCR occurrence patterns. In the later analysis, no new phenotypic data were used to find candidate immune exposures; instead, reliance was placed on TCR beta sequences and their occurrence across donors. In an earlier analysis of over 550 of the donors, high-throughput TCR beta sequencing was used to judge whether each TCR beta V gene segment behaved as functional or pseudogenic. Donor age, sex, ethnicity and CMV serostatus were compiled together with the repertoire data. Genome-wide SNP genotypes for about three fifths of the roughly 670 donors were used in a later genetic analysis, which treated that subset as a discovery cohort. Every discovery cohort repertoire had been produced on one sequencing platform. HLA typing covered class I and class II loci at four-digit resolution. Typing coverage differed by locus: A, B, C, DRB1 and DQB1 were typed in about 629-640 donors, DQA1 in about 500, DPA1 in over 600, and DPB1 in 450 to 490. Several DR-DQ haplotypes were handled as single units for association and clustering, since linkage in the cohort was strong. Among 300 to 500 genotyped donors of the cohort, an average of approximately 200,000 unique TCR beta nucleotide sequences was sequenced per donor, of which about 18% were non-productive. Paper-wide results and their limitations: V-gene and J-gene trimming of TCR beta chains was associated with a missense DCLRE1C variant in a later genetic analysis, and the association was replicated in an independent cohort. In an earlier analysis of approximately 590 of the donors, most TCR beta V segments appeared in productive rearrangements about 87% or about 30% of the time, broadly matching IMGT annotations. When HLA alleles, especially DR and DQ, strongly co-occurred, attributing TCR associations to individual alleles was difficult. Roughly uniform sequencing depth across donors was assumed in presence/absence analyses, although this assumption may not hold. In a later analysis, most CMV-associated TCR beta chains were found to appear HLA-restricted, with HLA associations seemingly driven largely by CMV exposure. At a false discovery rate of 0.05, a later analysis linked 15,000 to 20,000 TCR beta sequences to specific HLA alleles. Compared with the approximately 670-donor mean, donors in an Asian-associated ancestry cluster had fewer N-insertions in productive TCRs, according to a later genetic analysis. Because HLA typing was missing for some donors at each locus, association tests included only the typed subset. In a later analysis, TCR association rates were found to vary across HLA loci, with the most associated TCRs seen for DRB1 alleles and the fewest for HLA-C alleles. In this cohort, only TCR beta chains were sequenced, and detectable features were limited by the absence of alpha or paired-chain data. In the study, some 160 TCR beta chains were listed as associated with cytomegalovirus. In vitro tests confirmed that a few of the cytomegalovirus-associated TCR beta chains recognize cytomegalovirus antigens. Cytomegalovirus status was reported to be diagnosed by the classifier with high specificity and sensitivity in both the original and validation cohorts. The authors suggested that the approach could potentially be extended to other disease states and immunological phenotypes. Correlated functional status among segregating V segments might reflect linkage disequilibrium, but an unknown experimental factor could not be ruled out. Because counts were too low, some 16 rarely observed V segments, including chromosome 9 orphons, were excluded from the earlier analysis of 587 of the donors. Most TCR sequences were observed very rarely across donors, whereas some public TCRs were present in many individuals. Some IMGT-functional V segments, including TRBV6-2 and TRBV6-3, could not be distinguished by the 87-base-pair reads and were therefore excluded. In a later analysis, HLA-associated TCR beta chains showed more clonal expansion and lower generation probabilities than non-associated chains that were equally common. The only immune exposure information available for the cohort was CMV serostatus. A further reported finding was that TCR beta sequences accurately predicted the HLA-A and HLA-B alleles for most subjects in the first cohort. In a later analysis, several top co-occurrence clusters were reported to appear linked to parvovirus B19, influenza, CMV and Epstein-Barr virus. A group of highly shared sequence variants was considered likely to be a technical artifact of the sequencing pipeline.

Library preparation employed the immunoSEQ multiplex PCR assay. The multiplex PCR relied on a mix of 60 forward primers for TCR Vbeta segments and 13 reverse primers for TCR Jbeta segments. A multiplex PCR assay on genomic DNA amplified the CDR3 region of rearranged TCR beta genes. Amplified TCR beta libraries were sequenced as 87-base-pair reads on the Illumina HiSeq System. On the authors' methods: Across the 700 or so repertoires, a later analysis counted 80 million or so unique TCR beta chains, approximately 10 million of which were shared by at least two donors. To remove PCR and sequencing errors, raw reads were error-corrected and collapsed into unique sequences using a nearest-neighbor algorithm that merged closely related sequences. Alignment of CDR3 sequences to IMGT reference sequences was used to assign V, D and J gene segments. For a sequence to be retained, at least a six-nucleotide match to both a V gene segment and a J gene segment was required. Rearrangements were called productive when the CDR3 lacked stop codons and stayed in frame with V and J; all others were non-productive. CDR3 was defined by IMGT convention, running from the second conserved V-encoded cysteine to the conserved J-encoded phenylalanine. The earlier analysis of about 590 of the donors excluded sequences that lacked an unambiguous match to a single V gene segment. An earlier analysis of approximately 590 of the donors classified V segments as functional when productive rearrangements were above 56.7% and as segregating when the standard deviation between donors was above 5%. A statistical classification framework was built to diagnose cytomegalovirus status from the catalog of TCR beta chain sequences. In a later analysis, TCR nucleotide sequences were compared against IMGT/GENE-DB human TR gene sequences so that V and J genes could be assigned. Using the TCRdist pipeline, a later analysis assigned CDR3 sequences along with most-parsimonious VDJ recombination scenarios. In a later analysis, every TCR beta chain was defined by the combination of its CDR3 amino acid sequence and its V-gene family, and reads without a unique V-gene family were dropped. To address suspected cross-contamination and a sequencing artifact, a later analysis removed roughly 580 highly shared, low-generation-probability nucleotide sequences. For each public chain, a later analysis derived a clonal expansion index from normalized ranks of inferred template counts within each repertoire. A later analysis computed generation probabilities with a VDJ recombination model fitted to out-of-frame rearrangements, and checked the results against IGoR. Hypergeometric tests were used in a later analysis to score TCR-TCR, TCR-HLA and TCR-CMV co-occurrence, with a repertoire-size bias correction applied to the TCR pairs. To estimate false discovery rates, a later analysis permuted the HLA or CMV assignments 20 times. A later analysis grouped co-occurring TCRs with DBSCAN, adding TCRdist sequence similarity when clustering within HLA-allele-positive subsets. For co-occurrence clustering, repertoires with fewer than 30,000 or more than 120,000 public chains were excluded, along with four to six repertoires with anomalous nucleotide sharing. The table was pulled from immuneACCESS by TCRdb, which kept in-frame rearrangements only. Such tables lose some clones; where checked, under half of the loss comes from unresolved V genes, and the rest has no known cause. V and J calls and clone size are as listed in that table; D and trimming were resolved from the DNA. Across this sample there are about 68,000 clones, with approximately 78% seen only once. The ten biggest clones cover 6.5% to 7% of the sample.

The cohort was made up of about 610 healthy bone marrow donors. All cohort members were sampled while nominally healthy, although unrecorded immune exposures were likely present. Of the 700 or so cohort members, about 280 had positive CMV serostatus and fewer than 450 had negative CMV serostatus, and CMV serostatus was not recorded for the donor. Every donor gave a peripheral blood sample, and the peripheral blood mononuclear cells from that sample were used for TCR beta sequencing. Genomic DNA extraction from the blood cell samples was performed with the Qiagen DNeasy Blood Extraction Kit. This receptor was taken from a human donor in good health. The V and J genes are TRBV15 and TRBJ2-3, and 9 bases in between align with TRBD1. Material: PBMCs. The DNA reads TGTGCCACCAGCAGGGGGGACAGGGTGAGCACAGATACGCAGTATTTT. Its translation reads: CATSRGDRVSTDTQYF.